The T cell receptor (beta chain) under discussion was sequenced for a study of blood T cell repertoires in COVID-19. As for the study in general: Material from acute and convalescent COVID-19 was sourced from the United States, Italy and Spain. The analysed material was cDNA or gDNA that came from T cells, B-cell-depleted T cells, or PBMCs.

In the original workflow: Amplified reference gene primers provided the basis for estimating nucleated cell counts. Profiled with immunoSEQ multiplex PCR; TCRdb holds only in-frame clones, not every one. The V and J calls and clone size were taken over from that table, and D and trimming were inferred from the DNA. The repertoire consists of approximately 280,000 clones, with 85% occurring once and the leading ten covering 5% to 6.5%. CDR1 and CDR2 (germline): SNHLY, FYNNEI. The V end lost 1 base, the J end lost 8 bases, and 5 bases lay between the germline ends. There are 12 residues in the CDR3. The sequencing sample was made of peripheral blood. This sequence was found in a man between 45 and 60 years old with active or convalescent COVID-19. The gene calls are TRBV2 and TRBJ2-2; no clear D. CDR3 DNA sequence: TGTGCCAGCAGTGAAGGGGCGGGGGAGCTGTTTTTT. It codes for CASSEGAGELFF.